The source of this T cell receptor (beta chain) is a study of blood T cells in healthy people across ages. Study-wide results and caveats: Age showed a roughly linear inverse relationship with TCR beta diversity per million T cells.

As concerns this clonotype: Its target is not known.

The authors ran a second PCR of roughly 6 to 11 cycles using a sample-barcoded 5' primer and a J-beta primer mix. Per-sample output comprised a minimum of 2.5 million paired-end reads containing CDR3. A single record per CDR3 protein comes from TCRdb applying MiXCR to the 5' RACE reads. Of roughly 1.6 million distinct CDR3 sequences listed, 34% are singletons. CDR1 and CDR2 (germline): MNHEY, SMNVEV (reference sequence). V lost 2 bases and J 8 bases, leaving 13 bases between the germline ends. The CDR3 consists of 14 residues. The genes are TRBV27 and TRBJ2-4; D unclear. The sequence derives from a woman under 40 in good health. The sequenced sample consisted of blood. The CDR3 is CASSLRAGGDIQYF. CDR3 sequence (DNA): TGTGCCAGCAGTTTAAGGGCCGGCGGTGACATTCAGTACTTC.